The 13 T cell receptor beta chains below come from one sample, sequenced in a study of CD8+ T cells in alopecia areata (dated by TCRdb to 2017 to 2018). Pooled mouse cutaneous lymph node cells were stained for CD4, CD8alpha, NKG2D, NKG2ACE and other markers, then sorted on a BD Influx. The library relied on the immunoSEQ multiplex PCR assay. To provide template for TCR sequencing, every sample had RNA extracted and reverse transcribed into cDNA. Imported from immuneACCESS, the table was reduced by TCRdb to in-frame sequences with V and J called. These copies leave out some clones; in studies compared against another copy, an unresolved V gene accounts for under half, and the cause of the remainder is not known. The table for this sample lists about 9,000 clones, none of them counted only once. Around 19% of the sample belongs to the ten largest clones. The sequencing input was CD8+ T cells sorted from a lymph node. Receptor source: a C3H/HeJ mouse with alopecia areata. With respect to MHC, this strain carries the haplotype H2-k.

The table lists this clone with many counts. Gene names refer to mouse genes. CDR3 loop: CASSGPGQKYEQYF. CDR3 DNA, as far as it was read: TGTGCCAGCAGTGGACCGGGACAAAAATAT. This chain connects TRBV13-3 to TRBJ2-7, with D perhaps TRBD1 (6 bases). The read ends 4 residues shy of where the CDR3 ends; the end is completed using the germline J gene. This CDR3 comprises 14 residues. In germline, CDR1 is NNHDY, CDR2 SYVADS.

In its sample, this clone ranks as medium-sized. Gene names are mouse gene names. CDR3 bases read: TGTGCCAGCAGGGCGGGACAGGGGGCAGAA. Translating gives CASRAGQGAE. The CDR3 reads in full as CASRAGQGAETLYF. V is TRBV13-3 and J is TRBJ2-3; 10 nucleotides agree with TRBD1. Coverage ceases 4 residues before the CDR3 finishes, and the germline J gene fills in the end. There are 14 residues in the CDR3. Germline V gives CDR1 NNHDY, CDR2 SYVADS. V dropped 5 bases and J dropped 3; count of bases not matched to a gene: 3.

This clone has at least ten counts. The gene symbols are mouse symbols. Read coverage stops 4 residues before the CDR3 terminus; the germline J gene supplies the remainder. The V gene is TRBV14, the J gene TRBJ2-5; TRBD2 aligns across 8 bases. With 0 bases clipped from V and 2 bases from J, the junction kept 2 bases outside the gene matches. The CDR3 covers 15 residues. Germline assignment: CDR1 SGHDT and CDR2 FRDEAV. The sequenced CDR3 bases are TGTGCCAGCAGTTTCTGGGGGGGGCGCCAAGAC. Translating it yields CASSFWGGRQD. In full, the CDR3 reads CASSFWGGRQDTQYF.

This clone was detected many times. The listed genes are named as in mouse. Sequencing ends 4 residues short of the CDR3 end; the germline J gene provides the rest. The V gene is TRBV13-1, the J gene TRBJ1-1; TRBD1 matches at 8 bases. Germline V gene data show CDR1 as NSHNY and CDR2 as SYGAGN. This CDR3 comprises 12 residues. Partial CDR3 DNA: TGTGCCAGCAGTGAGGGGACAGGA. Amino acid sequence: CASSEGTG. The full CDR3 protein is CASSEGTGEVFF.

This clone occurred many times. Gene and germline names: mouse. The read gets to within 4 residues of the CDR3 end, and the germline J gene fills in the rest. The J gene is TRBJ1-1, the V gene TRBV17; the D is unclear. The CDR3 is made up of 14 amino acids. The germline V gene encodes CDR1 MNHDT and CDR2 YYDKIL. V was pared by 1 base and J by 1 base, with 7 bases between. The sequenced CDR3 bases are TGTGCTAGCAGTAGAGGCCAGAAAAACACA. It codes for CASSRGQKNT. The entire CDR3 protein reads CASSRGQKNTEVFF.

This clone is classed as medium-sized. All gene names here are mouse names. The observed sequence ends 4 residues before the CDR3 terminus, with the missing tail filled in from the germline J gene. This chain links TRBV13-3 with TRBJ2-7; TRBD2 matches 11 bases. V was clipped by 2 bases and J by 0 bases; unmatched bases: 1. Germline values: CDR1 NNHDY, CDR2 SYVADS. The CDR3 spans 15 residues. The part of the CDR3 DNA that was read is TGTGCCAGCAGTGAGGGGACTGGGGGCTCCTAT. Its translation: CASSEGTGGSY. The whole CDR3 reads CASSEGTGGSYEQYF.

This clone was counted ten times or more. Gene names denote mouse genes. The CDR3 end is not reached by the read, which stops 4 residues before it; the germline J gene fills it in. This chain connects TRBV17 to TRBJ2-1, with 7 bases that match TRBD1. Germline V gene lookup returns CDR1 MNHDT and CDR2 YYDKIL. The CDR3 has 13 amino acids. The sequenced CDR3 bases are TGTGCTAGCAGTTGGGACAGTCTGGCT. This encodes CASSWDSLA. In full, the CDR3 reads CASSWDSLAEQFF.

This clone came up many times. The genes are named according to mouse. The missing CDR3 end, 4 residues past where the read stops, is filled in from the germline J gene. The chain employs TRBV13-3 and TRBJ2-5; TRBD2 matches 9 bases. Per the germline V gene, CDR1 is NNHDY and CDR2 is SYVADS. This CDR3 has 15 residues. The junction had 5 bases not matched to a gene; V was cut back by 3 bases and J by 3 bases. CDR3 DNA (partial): TGTGCCAGCAGTGGAGCCTGGGGGGGACAAGAC. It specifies CASSGAWGGQD. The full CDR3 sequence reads CASSGAWGGQDTQYF.

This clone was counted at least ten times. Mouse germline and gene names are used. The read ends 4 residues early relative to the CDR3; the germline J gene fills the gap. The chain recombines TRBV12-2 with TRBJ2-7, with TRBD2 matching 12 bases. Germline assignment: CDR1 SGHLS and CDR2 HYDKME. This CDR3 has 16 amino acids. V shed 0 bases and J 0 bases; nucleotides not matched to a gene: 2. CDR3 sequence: CASSLGDWGASYEQYF. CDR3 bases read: TGTGCCAGCTCTCTCGGGGACTGGGGGGCCTCCTAT.

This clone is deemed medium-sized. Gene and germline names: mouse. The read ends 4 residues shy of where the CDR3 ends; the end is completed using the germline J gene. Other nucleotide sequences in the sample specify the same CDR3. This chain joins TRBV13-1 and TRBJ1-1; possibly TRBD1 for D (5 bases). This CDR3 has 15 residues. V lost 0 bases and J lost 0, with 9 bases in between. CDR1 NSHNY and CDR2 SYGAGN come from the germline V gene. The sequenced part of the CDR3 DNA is TGTGCCAGCAGTGATGCCGGCAGGGCAAACACA. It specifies CASSDAGRANT. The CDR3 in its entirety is CASSDAGRANTEVFF.

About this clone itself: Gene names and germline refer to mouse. The CDR3 bases that were read are TGTGCCAGCGGTGATGCAGGGGGCGATGAC. It is translated as CASGDAGGDD. The entire CDR3 protein is CASGDAGGDDTQYF. This chain uses TRBV13-2 with TRBJ2-5, with 8 bases matching TRBD1. The read stops 4 residues short of the end of the CDR3; the missing end is completed from the germline J gene. Germline CDR1 and CDR2: NNHNN and SYGAGS (reference sequence). This CDR3 region has 14 residues.

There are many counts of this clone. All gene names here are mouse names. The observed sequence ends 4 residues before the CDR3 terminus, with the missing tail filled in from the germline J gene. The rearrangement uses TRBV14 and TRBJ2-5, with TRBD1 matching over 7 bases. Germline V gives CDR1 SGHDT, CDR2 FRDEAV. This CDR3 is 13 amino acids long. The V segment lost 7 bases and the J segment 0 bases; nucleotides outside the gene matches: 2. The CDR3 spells CASRQGNQDTQYF. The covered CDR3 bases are TGTGCCAGCCGACAGGGTAACCAAGAC.

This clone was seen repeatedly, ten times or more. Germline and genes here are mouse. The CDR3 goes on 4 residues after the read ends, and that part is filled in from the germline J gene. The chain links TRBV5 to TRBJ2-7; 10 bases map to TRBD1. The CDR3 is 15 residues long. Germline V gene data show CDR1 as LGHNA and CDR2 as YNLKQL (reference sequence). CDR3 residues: CASSQDWDRGYEQYF. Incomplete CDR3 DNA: TGTGCCAGCAGCCAAGACTGGGACAGGGGTTAT.